This TCR beta chain was identified during a study of T-cell reconstitution after alpha-beta-depleted transplantation in children. General study points: Newly generated T cells supplied most T-cell counts and diversity one year post-transplant. Several hundred expanded graft clones reportedly supplied alpha-beta T cells about two months after transplant. TCRbeta diversity was high at day 60 in some patients (a result of surviving recipient T cells and thymic progenitors).

This clonotype has a count of ten or more. As yet, its antigen is unknown. This CDR3 has 15 residues. Losses at the gene ends were 2 bases for V and 2 bases for J; bases not matched to a gene: 4. Germline lookup yields CDR1 ENHRY and CDR2 SYGVKD. TCRbeta library preparation incorporated unique molecular identifiers. A single record per CDR3 protein comes from TCRdb applying MiXCR to the PCR reads. Found here are 190,000 or so distinct CDR3 sequences, just under 6.5% of them singletons; the top ten hold approximately 4.1%. The sample in question was PBMCs, obtained before TCRalphabeta/CD19-depleted stem cell transplant. The chain couples TRBV10-3 to TRBJ2-7; 9 bases are a match to TRBD1. This sequence originates from a girl in the first two years of life with combined immunodeficiency, due to receive a stem cell transplant. The CDR3 region has the DNA TGTGCCATCAGTGAGCCGGGACAGGGAACCTACGAGCAGTACTTC. Its protein is CAISEPGQGTYEQYF.